These T cell receptor beta chains were read from a single sample in a study of T cells after yellow fever vaccination. Each CDR3 protein is one row after TCRdb ran MiXCR on the 5' RACE reads. Seen here are approximately 580,000 distinct CDR3 sequences, about a sixth observed once, and the top ten hold 17%. The source was PBMCs, collected around 5 days after the first yellow fever vaccination. The origin of the receptors is a man aged 18 to 35 who received the YFV17D yellow fever vaccine. CDR3s include the opening cysteine and the closing phenylalanine or tryptophan. D genes are given only for firm matches. The listing skips clone size in some rows; elsewhere it reads once, few, many or a size class.

length,size,D,J,V,DNA,CDR3
14,-,TRBD2,TRBJ2-2,TRBV20-1,TGCAGTGCTCCGACGGGGGGGAACACCGGGGAGCTGTTTTTT,CSAPTGGNTGELFF
13,few,-,TRBJ2-1,TRBV6-5,TGTGCCAGCAGAGTCCCTAGGGCCCATGAGCAGTTCTTC,CASRVPRAHEQFF
15,few,-,TRBJ1-5,TRBV4-3,TGCGCCAGCAGCCAAGAGCTCCGGGGCCGGCAGCCCCAGCATTTT,CASSQELRGRQPQHF
15,-,-,TRBJ2-6,TRBV6-1,TGTGCCAGCTCCGACAGTCAGGCAGGGGCCAACGTCCTGACTTTC,CASSDSQAGANVLTF
13,-,-,TRBJ1-1,TRBV29-1,TGCAGCGTTGGCTCGGGACTCGGCACTGAAGCTTTCTTT,CSVGSGLGTEAFF
17,-,TRBD1,TRBJ2-6,TRBV6-2/TRBV6-3,TGTGCCAGCAGCTCCGGGACAGGTTCAGTTGGGGCCAACGTCCTGACTTTC,CASSSGTGSVGANVLTF
13,-,TRBD1,TRBJ2-2,TRBV29-1,TGCAGCGTGACGGACAGGGCAACCGGGGAGCTGTTTTTT,CSVTDRATGELFF
12,few,TRBD2,TRBJ2-7,TRBV10-3,TGTGCCATCAGAGGACTAGCGGACGAGCAGTACTTC,CAIRGLADEQYF
16,many,-,TRBJ1-2,TRBV5-8,TGTGCCAGCAGCTTGGGCGGGAGCGGATTGGGTTTTGGCTACACCTTC,CASSLGGSGLGFGYTF
13,few,-,TRBJ1-5,TRBV6-5,TGTGCCAGCAGTTACTTCCAAGGTCAGCCCCAGCATTTT,CASSYFQGQPQHF
13,-,-,TRBJ2-3,TRBV24-1,TGTGCCACCAGTGATTTGCGCACAGATACGCAGTATTTT,CATSDLRTDTQYF
11,few,-,TRBJ2-5,TRBV29-1,TGCAGCGTTGGAGCCAAAGAGACCCAGTACTTC,CSVGAKETQYF
15,-,-,TRBJ2-2,TRBV15,TGTGCCACCAGCAGAGCGGCCCCGAACACCGGGGAGCTGTTTTTT,CATSRAAPNTGELFF
14,few,-,TRBJ2-2,TRBV4-2,TGTGCCAGCAGCCGAACAGGGCAGGTCGGGGAGCTGTTTTTT,CASSRTGQVGELFF
13,-,-,TRBJ1-2,TRBV3-1,TGTGCCAGCAGCCTAGGACACCTCTATGGCTACACCTTC,CASSLGHLYGYTF
14,many,-,TRBJ2-5,TRBV5-1,TGCGCCAGCAGCTCCTCCAGGGGACAAGAGACCCAGTACTTC,CASSSSRGQETQYF